This entry lists 11 T cell receptor beta chains sequenced from one sample in a study of blood T cell repertoires in COVID-19 (dated by TCRdb to about 2020). Libraries were made using the immunoSEQ multiplex PCR assay. TCRdb carries this immuneACCESS record with in-frame sequences only. Its versions omit some clonotypes, under half of them owing to an unresolved V gene in the studies checked, with the rest unexplained. Recorded for this sample are tens of thousands of clones; around 79% of them occurred a single time. Jointly, the top ten make up more than 8% of the sample. The sequencing sample was made of peripheral blood. The receptors here all came from a human donor in a cohort sampled during active COVID-19.

This chain links TRBV7-2 with TRBJ1-1; unclear D gene. The CDR3 has 15 residues. Trimming cost V 1 base and J 4 bases, with 13 bases left between them. The V gene's germline CDR1 is SGHTA and CDR2 FQGNSA. The CDR3 region is CASSLEARRGTEAFF. In DNA form, the CDR3 reads TGTGCCAGCAGCTTAGAGGCAAGGAGAGGCACTGAAGCTTTCTTT. The full variable domain, its missing parts supplied by reference TRBV7-2 and TRBJ1-1, is GAGVSQSPSNKVTEKGKDVELRCDPISGHTALYWYRQSLGQGLEFLIYFQGNSAPDKSGLPSDRFSAERTGGSVSTLTIQRTQQEDSAVYLCASSLEARRGTEAFFGQGTRLTVV.

This chain's CDR3 is CASSSGQRSYNEQFF. The DNA of the CDR3 is TGTGCCAGCAGCTCTGGACAGCGCTCCTACAATGAGCAGTTCTTC. V is TRBV11-2 and J is TRBJ2-1, with a tentative D call TRBD1 (6 bases). Germline V gene sequence: CDR1 SGHAT, CDR2 FQNNGV. V was shortened by 4 bases and J by 0 bases, with 10 bases between the two germline ends. The CDR3 covers 15 residues.

This chain joins TRBV5-4 and TRBJ2-7, with a possible D match to TRBD2 (6 bases). The CDR3 is made up of 14 amino acids. Between the trimmed V and J ends, which lost 4 bases and 12 bases, there was a span of 23 bases. Germline CDR1 is SGHNT and CDR2 is YYREEE (reference sequence). The CDR3 reads CASSLAGGAGYRYF. For the CDR3, the DNA is TGTGCCAGCAGCCTCGCCGGGGGAGCGGGCTATCGGTACTTC.

CDR3 region: CASSLGGGATPYGYTF. As DNA, the CDR3 is TGTGCCAGCAGCTTGGGCGGAGGGGCTACCCCCTATGGCTACACCTTC. V usage is TRBV7-2 and J usage is TRBJ1-2; D may be TRBD1 (5 bases). V was clipped by 3 bases and J by 4 bases, with 18 bases between them. There are 16 residues in the CDR3. The germline CDR1 and CDR2 sequences are SGHTA and FQGNSA. The variable domain in full, with the rest retrieved from reference TRBV7-2 and TRBJ1-2, is GAGVSQSPSNKVTEKGKDVELRCDPISGHTALYWYRQSLGQGLEFLIYFQGNSAPDKSGLPSDRFSAERTGGSVSTLTIQRTQQEDSAVYLCASSLGGGATPYGYTFGSGTRLTVV.

For the CDR3, the DNA is TGTGCCAGCAAACGGAGCGAAAAACTGTTTTTT. Protein product: CASKRSEKLFF. The V and J genes are TRBV2 and TRBJ1-4; D unclear. Germline values: CDR1 SNHLY, CDR2 FYNNEI. V lost 7 bases to trimming and J lost 8 bases, with 8 bases between them. This CDR3 spans 11 amino acids.

This clone has a single count. This sequence joins TRBV6-5 and TRBJ2-2; no reliable D call. Trimming took off 7 bases at V and 0 bases at J, with 12 bases between the two ends. Germline V lookup: CDR1 MNHEY, CDR2 SVGAGI. This CDR3 is built from 15 residues. CDR3 sequence (DNA): TGTGCCAGCACCCTCGGTGCGGCGAACACCGGGGAGCTGTTTTTT. Translated: CASTLGAANTGELFF.

This chain connects TRBV24-1 to TRBJ2-7; 9 nucleotides align to TRBD2. Losses at the gene ends were 4 bases for V and 2 bases for J; bases not matched to a gene: 5. Germline V gene lookup returns CDR1 KGHDR and CDR2 SFDVKD. This CDR3 region has 15 residues. DNA of the CDR3: TGTGCCACCAGTGACACTAGCGGGTCTCCCTACGAGCAGTACTTC. Translating it yields CATSDTSGSPYEQYF.

This chain joins TRBV2 and TRBJ2-5; 10 positions match TRBD1. V lost 5 bases, J lost 4 bases, and 10 bases stayed unmatched. The CDR3 spans 16 residues. From germline, CDR1 is SNHLY and CDR2 FYNNEI. The CDR3 region has the DNA TGTGCCAGCAGTCTTGGGGGACAGGGGAATACAGAGACCCAGTACTTC. Protein product: CASSLGGQGNTETQYF.

The chain carries TRBV30 and TRBJ2-3; tentative D call: TRBD2 (6 bases). Germline assignment: CDR1 GTSNPN and CDR2 SVGIG (reference sequence). Trimming removed 2 bases at V and 7 bases at J, with 22 bases between. The CDR3 has 16 residues. The CDR3 DNA follows: TGTGCCTGGAGTCTCCAGGGACTCCAAGTAGGGAATACGCAGTATTTT. It yields the protein CAWSLQGLQVGNTQYF.

J is TRBJ1-1 and V is TRBV6-5, with 8 positions matching TRBD1. The CDR3 spans 15 residues. Losses at the gene ends were 6 bases for V and 4 bases for J; bases not matched to a gene: 10. CDR1 and CDR2 from the germline V gene are MNHEY and SVGAGI. CDR3 in amino acids: CASSRGGQGTTEAFF. In DNA form, the CDR3 reads TGTGCCAGCAGCCGCGGAGGACAGGGAACCACTGAAGCTTTCTTT.

CDR3 DNA: TGTGCCTGGGTGACAGGCGGGAATGAGCAGTTCTTC. This translates into CAWVTGGNEQFF. V gene TRBV30 combines with J gene TRBJ2-1; TRBD1 might be the D (6 bases). Germline lookup yields CDR1 GTSNPN and CDR2 SVGIG (reference sequence). Trimming took off 5 bases at V and 7 bases at J, with 12 bases between the two ends. The CDR3 is 12 amino acids.